Shown below are 21 T cell receptor beta chains from a single sample sequenced in a study of cytomegalovirus exposure and HLA in healthy donors. It was with 60 Vbeta and 13 Jbeta primers that the PCR ran. Measured with immunoSEQ multiplex PCR; TCRdb has only the in-frame clones, and not every one. The sample records tens of thousands of clones, just under 80% being singletons. Sequences were obtained from PBMCs. These receptors all stem from a male donor in good health and CMV-seropositive.

The rearrangement uses TRBV5-1 and TRBJ2-3; D is perhaps TRBD2 (6 bases). Germline values: CDR1 SGHRS, CDR2 YFSETQ. Trimming removed 2 bases at V and 5 bases at J, with 12 bases between. The CDR3 has 14 amino acids. The CDR3 loop is CASSFTGVLDTQYF. In DNA, the CDR3 is TGCGCCAGCAGCTTTACGGGAGTTCTAGATACGCAGTATTTT.

This chain links TRBV9 with TRBJ2-5, with TRBD2 identical over 14 bases. In germline, CDR1 is SGDLS, CDR2 YYNGEE. The CDR3 spans 16 residues. Trimming took 0 bases from V and 5 from J; bases not matched to a gene: 3. CDR3 nucleotide sequence: TGTGCCAGCAGCGTAGGACTAGCGGGAGGGTCGGAGACCCAGTACTTC. This sequence encodes CASSVGLAGGSETQYF.

The rearrangement links TRBV19 to TRBJ2-7; D may be TRBD2 (5 bases). The CDR3 is 13 residues long. Trimming left V 3 bases short and J 3 bases short, with 9 bases between. CDR1 and CDR2 (germline): LNHDA, SQIVND (reference sequence). CDR3 in amino acids: CASSMSGYYEQYF. CDR3 DNA: TGTGCCAGTAGTATGTCGGGGTACTACGAGCAGTACTTC.

The rearrangement joins TRBV27 to TRBJ1-6; 8 bases align to TRBD1. Looked up from germline, CDR1 is MNHEY and CDR2 is SMNVEV (reference sequence). The CDR3 is 18 residues long. The ends lost 1 base at V and 7 bases at J; junction bases unmatched: 12. The CDR3 loop reads CASSLLIMFGQGNSPLHF. The CDR3 nucleotides are TGTGCCAGCAGTTTATTAATCATGTTTGGACAGGGAAATTCACCCCTCCACTTT.

This clone occurred a few times. V is TRBV2 and J is TRBJ2-2; 8 nucleotides line up with TRBD2. Germline loops: CDR1 SNHLY, CDR2 FYNNEI. The CDR3 totals 15 residues. The junction had 6 bases not matched to a gene; V was cut back by 4 bases and J by 5 bases. The CDR3 reads CASSVVAGLTGELFF. As DNA, the CDR3 is TGTGCCAGCAGTGTAGTAGCGGGGCTAACCGGGGAGCTGTTTTTT.

The CDR3 loop is CASSQGPGNTIYF. The CDR3 DNA follows: TGTGCCAGCTCACAGGGGCCTGGAAACACCATATATTTT. This sequence joins TRBV18 and TRBJ1-3, with D perhaps TRBD1 (5 bases). This CDR3 contains 13 residues. V dropped 4 bases and J dropped 2 bases, with 6 bases sitting between them. The germline gives CDR1 KGHSH, CDR2 LQKENI.

The chain links TRBV14 to TRBJ1-2; 10 bases map to TRBD1. This CDR3 comprises 15 residues. CDR1 and CDR2 (germline): SGHDN, FVKESK. V shed 5 bases, J shed 4 bases, and the junction held 7 bases outside the gene matches. CDR3 loop: CASSGPGQGFYGYTF. The DNA for the CDR3 is TGTGCCAGCAGCGGTCCGGGACAGGGGTTCTATGGCTACACCTTC.

The gene calls are TRBV19 and TRBJ2-7; 11 bases are a match to TRBD2. Germline CDR1 is LNHDA and CDR2 is SQIVND (reference sequence). The CDR3 length is 16 residues. J lost 3 bases, V lost 1 base, and 5 bases had no gene match. The DNA for the CDR3 is TGTGCCAGTAGTATAGGGCGGGGACTAGCGGTCTACGAGCAGTACTTC. Amino acid sequence: CASSIGRGLAVYEQYF. Combining the CDR3 with reference TRBV19 and TRBJ2-7 gives the whole variable domain DGGITQSPKYLFRKEGQNVTLSCEQNLNHDAMYWYRQDPGQGLRLIYYSQIVNDFQKGDIAEGYSVSREKKESFPLTVTSAQKNPTAFYLCASSIGRGLAVYEQYFGPGTRLTVT.

The chain uses TRBV7-2 and TRBJ1-2; D remains unclear. Germline CDR1 reads SGHTA; CDR2 reads FQGNSA. V shed 1 base and J shed 2 bases, with 14 bases lying between them. This CDR3 contains 16 residues. In DNA form, the CDR3 reads TGTGCCAGCAGCTTAGTTTTTGAGGGCGGGAACTATGGCTACACCTTC. This codes for CASSLVFEGGNYGYTF.

V and J are TRBV28 and TRBJ2-2; no clear D. With 6 bases removed from V and 2 bases from J, the gap between germline ends came to 4 bases. Germline V CDR1 and CDR2: MDHEN, SYDVKM. CDR3 length equals 12 residues. The DNA for the CDR3 is TGTGCCAGCAGCCGTAACACCGGGGAGCTGTTTTTT. It encodes CASSRNTGELFF. The full variable domain, its missing parts supplied by reference TRBV28 and TRBJ2-2, is DVKVTQSSRYLVKRTGEKVFLECVQDMDHENMFWYRQDPGLGLRLIYFSYDVKMKEKGDIPEGYSVSREKKERFSLILESASTNQTSMYLCASSRNTGELFFGEGSRLTVL.

V usage is TRBV27 and J usage is TRBJ1-2; TRBD1 might be the D (5 bases). The V end was cut by 6 bases, the J end by 2 bases, with 16 bases between. The CDR3 sequence is 15 residues long. Germline V lookup: CDR1 MNHEY, CDR2 SMNVEV (reference sequence). The CDR3 DNA is TGTGCCAGCAGGAAGATGACAGCTGGAAACTATGGCTACACCTTC. Protein: CASRKMTAGNYGYTF.

V is TRBV5-1 and J is TRBJ1-2; 8 positions match TRBD1. The CDR3 contains 14 residues. V gave up 3 bases and J gave up 2 bases; unmatched junction bases: 3. Germline-derived CDR1 and CDR2 are SGHRS and YFSETQ. CDR3 sequence (DNA): TGCGCCAGCAGCTCGGGACAGGTCAACTATGGCTACACCTTC. Translation gives CASSSGQVNYGYTF.

The V and J genes are TRBV28 and TRBJ1-2; 7 nucleotides agree with TRBD1. CDR1 is MDHEN, CDR2 SYDVKM, per germline. V lost 2 bases, J lost 8 bases, and 11 bases stayed unmatched. This CDR3 has 15 amino acids. The CDR3 here is CASSLPTGPPSGYTF. The CDR3 nucleotides read TGTGCCAGCAGTTTACCGACAGGGCCCCCCTCCGGCTACACCTTC.

The chain combines TRBV14 with TRBJ2-3; 7 nucleotides line up with TRBD2. The germline V gene encodes CDR1 SGHDN and CDR2 FVKESK. This CDR3 region has 17 residues. The junction had 12 bases not matched to a gene; V was cut back by 0 bases and J by 6 bases. The CDR3 spells CASSQDRLAELGDTQYF. CDR3 nucleotides: TGTGCCAGCAGCCAAGATAGGCTAGCGGAGCTCGGGGATACGCAGTATTTT.

The rearrangement uses TRBV27 and TRBJ2-7; TRBD1 matches at 8 bases. CDR3 length: 14 residues. Per the germline V gene, CDR1 is MNHEY and CDR2 is SMNVEV (reference sequence). V lost 3 bases, J lost 5 bases, and 6 bases stayed unmatched. The chain's CDR3 is CASSFGTGRNEQYF. The CDR3 DNA reads TGTGCCAGCAGTTTCGGGACAGGCAGGAACGAGCAGTACTTC.

The chain is built from TRBV12-2 and TRBJ2-5; no DNA check was done on the table's D call, TRBD2. TRBV12-2 is a pseudogene locus. The CDR3 runs to 15 residues. CDR3: CASRLGGRGRETQYF. In DNA form, the CDR3 reads TGTGCAAGTCGCTTAGGGGGTCGGGGTAGGGAGACCCAGTACTTC.

The V and J genes are TRBV5-8 and TRBJ2-5; 13 bases map to TRBD2. There are 13 residues in the CDR3. J lost 13 bases, V lost 4 bases, and 7 bases had no gene match. Germline lookup yields CDR1 SGHTS and CDR2 YDEGEE. The CDR3 protein is CASSRGGLAGPYF. CDR3 DNA: TGTGCCAGCAGCCGGGGGGGACTAGCGGGGCCGTACTTC. The complete variable domain, with remaining parts taken from reference TRBV5-8 and TRBJ2-5, reads EAGVTQSPTHLIKTRGQQATLRCSPISGHTSVYWYQQALGLGLQFLLWYDEGEERNRGNFPPRFSGRQFPNYSSELNVNALELEDSALYLCASSRGGLAGPYFGPGTRLLVL.

The rearrangement links TRBV27 to TRBJ1-2, with D perhaps matching TRBD1 (6 bases). In germline, CDR1 is MNHEY, CDR2 SMNVEV (reference sequence). The CDR3 spans 15 residues. The V gene lost 0 bases and the J gene lost 6 bases, with 14 bases spanning the gap. The DNA of the CDR3 is TGTGCCAGCAGTTTATCTTACCTGGACAGTGATGGCTACACCTTC. This gives the protein CASSLSYLDSDGYTF.

The V and J genes are TRBV7-9 and TRBJ2-7; 9 bases line up with TRBD1. The V segment lost 4 bases and the J segment 5 bases; nucleotides outside the gene matches: 12. Looked up from germline, CDR1 is SEHNR and CDR2 is FQNEAQ (reference sequence). The CDR3 has 16 amino acids. CDR3 protein: CASSSQGAHLRDEQYF. In DNA, the CDR3 is TGTGCCAGCAGCTCACAGGGGGCCCACCTAAGAGACGAGCAGTACTTC.

This clone is a singleton in its sample. The gene calls are TRBV5-4 and TRBJ2-7; TRBD1 agrees at 9 bases. CDR1 SGHNT and CDR2 YYREEE come from the germline V gene (reference sequence). J was trimmed by 6 bases and V by 5 bases; bases with no gene match: 9. The CDR3 has 14 residues. The chain's CDR3 is CASRTGTGPGEQYF. Written as DNA, the CDR3 is TGTGCCAGCAGAACCGGGACAGGGCCGGGCGAGCAGTACTTC.

This chain joins TRBV5-1 and TRBJ2-7, with D tentatively TRBD2 (6 bases). V was trimmed by 4 bases and J by 3 bases, leaving 17 bases between them. The CDR3 is made up of 15 amino acids. Germline V gives CDR1 SGHRS, CDR2 YFSETQ. The CDR3 DNA reads as TGCGCCAGCAGCGTCGGAGGGTCGAACGGCTACGAGCAGTACTTC. Protein sequence: CASSVGGSNGYEQYF.